One sample yielded the 4 T cell receptor beta chains listed below, sequenced in a study of blood T cell repertoires in COVID-19. TCRdb keeps only in-frame clones here, not all; method: immunoSEQ multiplex PCR. The sample holds over 110,000 clones; under 90% are singletons and the top ten take more than 3%. Material: PBMCs or T cells enriched from blood (not recorded which). The receptors shown here come from a man aged 45-65 years in a cohort exposed to, infected with or recovered from COVID-19 (not recorded which).

In its sample, this clone was seen a few times. The V and J genes are TRBV5-1 and TRBJ1-5; maybe TRBD1 (6 bases). Germline CDR1 reads SGHRS; CDR2 reads YFSETQ. The ends were cut back, 0 bases at V and 0 bases at J, with 7 bases in the middle. The CDR3 consists of 15 residues. CDR3 sequence: CASSLEDSSNQPQHF. The CDR3 DNA reads TGCGCCAGCAGCTTGGAGGACAGTAGCAATCAGCCCCAGCATTTT.

The V and J genes are TRBV6-5 and TRBJ2-7; 8 nucleotides match TRBD1. The J segment lost 1 base and the V segment lost 7 bases, leaving 9 bases of the junction unmatched. The CDR3 is 15 amino acids. CDR1 is MNHEY and CDR2 is SVGAGI in the germline V gene. The CDR3 sequence is CASIPTGTGSYEQYF. As DNA, the CDR3 is TGTGCCAGCATTCCAACCGGGACAGGATCCTACGAGCAGTACTTC.

The gene calls are TRBV9 and TRBJ1-1, with TRBD1 as a possible D gene (5 bases). Germline CDR1 and CDR2: SGDLS and YYNGEE. CDR3 size: 13 residues. V lost 3 bases and J lost 3, with 9 bases in between. The CDR3 loop reads CASSAQGHTEAFF. CDR3 coding DNA: TGTGCCAGCAGCGCCCAGGGCCACACTGAAGCTTTCTTT.

This chain links TRBV13 with TRBJ2-1; 12 bases are a match to TRBD2. The germline V gene encodes CDR1 PRHDT and CDR2 FYEKMQ (reference sequence). The CDR3 runs 16 residues. V dropped 5 bases and J dropped 6; count of bases not matched to a gene: 8. The CDR3 protein is CASSRRLAGVSNEQFF. The CDR3 nucleotides are TGTGCCAGCAGCCGGCGACTAGCGGGAGTAAGCAATGAGCAGTTCTTC.